The 21 T cell receptor beta chains in this list originate from one sample, sequenced in a study of blood T cell repertoires in COVID-19. This table comes from immunoSEQ multiplex PCR, and its TCRdb copy is limited to in-frame clones, with some not included. Counted here are under 200,000 clones, roughly 84% occurring once; the ten biggest clones make up 9.8%. Sequenced sample: peripheral blood. These receptors came from a woman at least 80 years old with acute or convalescent COVID-19.

Comment on this clone: The sample carries other DNA sequences with the same CDR3. The rearrangement joins TRBV7-9 to TRBJ1-1; D unresolved. The germline V gene encodes CDR1 SEHNR and CDR2 FQNEAQ (reference sequence). V lost 2 bases and J lost 1, with 5 bases in between. The CDR3 has 13 residues. The CDR3, as DNA: TGTGCCAGCAGCTTACGAGGGAACACTGAAGCTTTCTTT. Its protein product is CASSLRGNTEAFF.

This sequence joins TRBV19 and TRBJ1-5; possibly TRBD1 for D (6 bases). CDR3 size: 15 residues. Germline values: CDR1 LNHDA, CDR2 SQIVND (reference sequence). The V gene lost 6 bases and the J gene lost 5 bases, with 17 bases spanning the gap. The CDR3, as DNA: TGTGCCAGTAGAACCGGGACACCTTATCATCAGCCCCAGCATTTT. This encodes CASRTGTPYHQPQHF.

This chain joins TRBV2 and TRBJ1-1, with D possibly matching TRBD1 (5 bases). Trimming shortened V by 6 bases and J by 0 bases, and 14 bases separated the two germline ends. Germline CDR1 reads SNHLY; CDR2 reads FYNNEI. The CDR3 is made up of 15 amino acids. Here the CDR3 DNA reads TGTGCCAGCAGCCCCCTGGGGGGTATGAACACTGAAGCTTTCTTT. Protein product: CASSPLGGMNTEAFF.

In this sample, this clone turned up a few times. V gene TRBV6-5 combines with J gene TRBJ1-2, with no clear D. This CDR3 comprises 13 residues. The V end lost 0 bases, the J end lost 7 bases, and 9 bases lay between the germline ends. Germline V lookup: CDR1 MNHEY, CDR2 SVGAGI. The CDR3 DNA sequence: TGTGCCAGCAGTTACTCGGGAGTGAGTGGCTACACCTTC. This codes for CASSYSGVSGYTF.

This chain links TRBV6-5 with TRBJ2-5; maybe TRBD1 (5 bases). Germline CDR1 MNHEY, CDR2 SVGAGI. The V gene lost 6 bases and the J gene lost 0 bases, with 11 bases spanning the gap. CDR3 length: 14 amino acids. Here the CDR3 reads CASRDDSYQETQYF. CDR3 nucleotides: TGTGCCAGCAGGGATGACAGCTACCAAGAGACCCAGTACTTC.

The V gene is TRBV6-4, the J gene TRBJ1-2, with D tentatively TRBD1 (6 bases). CDR1 and CDR2 (germline): MRHNA, SNTAGT. This CDR3 region has 12 residues. Deletions cut 2 bases from V and 7 bases from J, with 8 bases between. As DNA, the CDR3 is TGTGCCAGCAGTGACAACAGGGTTGGCTACACCTTC. It codes for CASSDNRVGYTF.

The V gene is TRBV7-2, the J gene TRBJ2-3, with a tentative D call TRBD2 (6 bases). This CDR3 spans 16 amino acids. With 0 bases removed from V and 4 bases from J, the gap between germline ends came to 14 bases. Germline lookup yields CDR1 SGHTA and CDR2 FQGNSA. The CDR3 DNA reads TGTGCCAGCAGCTTAGCGGGGCGGGGCCGCTCAGATACGCAGTATTTT. This gives the protein CASSLAGRGRSDTQYF.

Of note for this clone: Other nucleotide sequences in the sample specify the same CDR3. This chain joins TRBV5-1 and TRBJ2-5; no reliable D call. The CDR3 totals 14 residues. The germline gives CDR1 SGHRS, CDR2 YFSETQ. The V end lost 0 bases, the J end lost 2 bases, and 8 bases lay between the germline ends. CDR3 nucleotides: TGCGCCAGCAGCTTGGGGGCCAGTCAAGAGACCCAGTACTTC. Amino acid sequence: CASSLGASQETQYF.

This clone was found once. This chain joins TRBV18 and TRBJ1-5, with 7 bases lining up with TRBD1. Trimming cost V 3 bases and J 4 bases; bases outside gene matches: 0. The CDR3 consists of 13 residues. The germline gives CDR1 KGHSH, CDR2 LQKENI. The DNA for the CDR3 is TGTGCCAGCTCACCGGACAGGAATCAGCCCCAGCATTTT. It is translated as CASSPDRNQPQHF.

The chain is built from TRBV4-3 and TRBJ2-5; 9 nucleotides align to TRBD2. The V gene end was trimmed by 4 bases and the J gene end by 5 bases; junction bases not matched to a gene: 8. CDR3 size: 15 residues. Germline CDR1 is LGHNA and CDR2 is YSLEER. CDR3 loop: CASSPVRTSEETQYF. The CDR3 coding sequence is TGCGCCAGCAGCCCGGTTCGGACTAGCGAGGAGACCCAGTACTTC.

V is TRBV3-1 (or the pseudogene TRBV3-2) and J is TRBJ2-3; no definite D call. CDR3 size: 13 residues. Germline-derived CDR1 and CDR2 are LGHDT and YNNKEL (reference sequence). Trimming pared 3 bases from V and 2 bases from J, leaving 6 bases between. The CDR3 coding sequence is TGTGCCAGCAGCCATTTCAACACAGATACGCAGTATTTT. This codes for CASSHFNTDTQYF.

The chain links TRBV4-1 to TRBJ2-7; 8 bases match TRBD1. V shed 5 bases, J shed 0 bases, and the junction held 3 bases outside the gene matches. The CDR3 contains 14 residues. From germline, CDR1 is MGHRA and CDR2 YSYEKL. CDR3 nucleotides: TGCGCCAGCAGCACAGGACAGGGCTCCTACGAGCAGTACTTC. Protein sequence: CASSTGQGSYEQYF.

The chain uses TRBV10-3 and TRBJ1-1; D possibly corresponds to TRBD1 (5 bases). The V and J ends lost 6 bases and 1 base respectively, with 9 bases between them. In germline, CDR1 is ENHRY, CDR2 SYGVKD. The CDR3 runs 13 residues. This chain's CDR3 is CAIRDQGNTEAFF. The CDR3 nucleotides read TGTGCCATCAGGGATCAGGGGAACACTGAAGCTTTCTTT.

The chain couples TRBV7-9 to TRBJ1-1; D is perhaps TRBD1 (6 bases). The ends were cut back, 1 base at V and 1 base at J, with 7 bases in the middle. CDR3 size: 14 residues. Germline V gene lookup returns CDR1 SEHNR and CDR2 FQNEAQ (reference sequence). CDR3 nucleotide sequence: TGTGCCAGCAGCTTAGGAGGGGGGAACACTGAAGCTTTCTTT. Protein product: CASSLGGGNTEAFF.

The chain combines TRBV7-9 with TRBJ1-6; D ambiguous. The CDR3 contains 16 residues. The germline V and J ends were trimmed by 5 bases and 1 base, with 12 bases remaining between them. Germline CDR1 SEHNR, CDR2 FQNEAQ (reference sequence). The CDR3 loop is CASSPRESSYNSPLHF. CDR3 DNA sequence: TGTGCCAGCAGCCCTCGGGAAAGTTCCTATAATTCACCCCTCCACTTT.

The chain combines TRBV4-1 with TRBJ1-1; 8 bases are a match to TRBD1. CDR1 and CDR2 (germline): MGHRA, YSYEKL. The CDR3 contains 15 residues. The J segment lost 7 bases and the V segment lost 0 bases, leaving 7 bases of the junction unmatched. In DNA form, the CDR3 reads TGCGCCAGCAGCCAAGATGGACAGGGTAAGGGTGAAGCTTTCTTT. Translated: CASSQDGQGKGEAFF.

This chain uses TRBV11-2 with TRBJ1-1; 12 positions agree with TRBD1. Germline CDR1 SGHAT, CDR2 FQNNGV. V trimming: 7 bases; J trimming: 10 bases; junction bases outside the gene matches: 19. The CDR3 totals 17 residues. The DNA for the CDR3 is TGTGCCAGCAACCCCCCGGGACAGGGGGCGATAAGGCCGCGAGCTTTCTTT. It yields the protein CASNPPGQGAIRPRAFF.

The chain employs TRBV6-6 and TRBJ2-2; 7 nucleotides align to TRBD2. Germline CDR1 and CDR2: MNHNY and SVGAGI (reference sequence). Trimming took 5 bases from V and 2 from J; bases not matched to a gene: 5. CDR3 length: 15 residues. As DNA, the CDR3 is TGTGCCAGCAGTCACAGCGGGGTTAACACCGGGGAGCTGTTTTTT. Its translation is CASSHSGVNTGELFF.

The chain couples TRBV5-1 to TRBJ1-1; the match to TRBD1 covers 9 bases. The CDR3 has 15 residues. CDR1 and CDR2 from the germline V gene are SGHRS and YFSETQ. V dropped 2 bases and J dropped 0; count of bases not matched to a gene: 2. The CDR3 reads CASSFRQGVNTEAFF. The CDR3 region has the DNA TGCGCCAGCAGCTTCCGACAGGGGGTGAACACTGAAGCTTTCTTT.

The V call is TRBV3-1 (or the pseudogene TRBV3-2), the J call TRBJ2-5; TRBD1 matches at 11 bases. Germline values: CDR1 LGHDT, CDR2 YNNKEL (reference sequence). The CDR3 spans 18 residues. The ends lost 1 base at V and 3 bases at J; junction bases unmatched: 10. The CDR3 DNA reads TGTGCCAGCAGCCAAGGGACAGGGGGCACCGGGACGAAAGAGACCCAGTACTTC. Translating gives CASSQGTGGTGTKETQYF.

This clone occurred a few times. The CDR3 protein is CASSSRLRGTEAFF. CDR3 nucleotides: TGTGCCAGCAGTTCCAGGCTCCGGGGCACTGAAGCTTTCTTT. The chain links TRBV5-6 to TRBJ1-1; D unclear. The length of the CDR3 is 14 residues. The V end was cut by 5 bases, the J end by 4 bases, with 15 bases between. The germline CDR1 and CDR2 sequences are SGHDT and YYEEEE.